A selection of T cell receptor beta chains follows, all from one sample in a study of T cells after yellow fever vaccination. TCRdb redid the calling of the 5' RACE reads with MiXCR, one entry per CDR3 protein. There are 300,000 or so distinct CDR3 sequences in the sample; around 6.8% occur only once, and 18% lies in the top ten. Material: PBMCs, obtained more than 40 days after the first yellow fever vaccination. The receptors here all came from a man younger than 35 who received the YFV17D yellow fever vaccine. Each CDR3 is given with its conserved first and last residue.

>TRBV25-1|TRBJ2-6
CASSVSIGATTAGANVLTF
>TRBV24-1|TRBJ1-3
CATSDLPGNTIYF
>TRBV7-2|TRBJ1-1
CASSSVIISAEAFF
>TRBV4-1|TRBJ1-1
CASSQGGTGNTEAFF
>TRBV12-3/TRBV12-4|TRBJ1-3
CASSLESWGTIYF
>TRBV9|TRBJ2-5
CASSSGGGGQETQYF
>TRBV6-2/TRBV6-3|TRBJ2-2
CASSPSSGDNTGELFF
>TRBV6-4|TRBJ2-6
CASTSRDGTGANVLTF
>TRBV7-9|TRBJ1-1
CASSLPRTSRVNTEAFF
>TRBV6-2/TRBV6-3|TRBJ2-1
CASSYTVYNEQFF
>TRBV5-4|TRBJ2-2
CASSLQRGGWDTGELFF
>TRBV7-2|TRBJ2-6
CASSLESSGANVLTF
>TRBV6-5|TRBJ1-6
CASSYHGQGGSPLHF
>TRBV6-1|TRBJ1-4
CASSDQWNRVNEKLFF
>TRBV5-1|TRBJ1-2
CASSFDPGDYGYTF
>TRBV6-2/TRBV6-3|TRBJ1-5
CASRQVNSNQPQHF
>TRBV27|TRBJ2-1
CASRQTSGSYNEQFF
>TRBV24-1|TRBJ2-3
CATSDPGLAGDTQYF
>TRBV7-3|TRBJ2-7
CASSFTTKPSYEQYF
>TRBV14|TRBJ1-1
CASSQGGALNTEAFF
>TRBV10-3|TRBJ1-6
CAIREQGFHSPLHF
>TRBV7-6|TRBJ1-6
CASSLVQMTGNNSPLHF
>TRBV29-1|TRBJ2-5
CSVGQGTETQYF
>TRBV7-2|TRBJ2-7
CASSLGRNSRVYEQYF
>TRBV5-4|TRBJ1-5
CASSLDGRSNQPQHF
>TRBV6-1|TRBJ1-6
CASTPQEYNSPLHF
>TRBV9|TRBJ2-1
CASSVVDSGVNEQFF
>TRBV11-2|TRBJ2-5
CASSSHLSPKTQYF
>TRBV9|TRBJ2-5
CASSVEISGGGETQYF
>TRBV12-3/TRBV12-4|TRBJ1-1
CASRPQGSGTEAFF
>TRBV7-9|TRBJ1-6
CASSLRQPENSPLHF
>TRBV27|TRBJ2-3
CASRAAGAPEDTQYF
>TRBV5-1|TRBJ1-2
CASSWLEAGNYGYTF
>TRBV5-1|TRBJ1-1
CASSTLGEAAFF
>TRBV7-2|TRBJ1-2
CASSLTGTAYGYTF
>TRBV25-1|TRBJ2-7
CASSEHGGPRYEQYF
>TRBV20-1|TRBJ1-2
CSARDNPSRRYGYTF
>TRBV6-1|TRBJ2-2
CASRPTGPYTGELFF
>TRBV29-1|TRBJ2-3
CSVGEWRGGGDTQYF
>TRBV24-1|TRBJ2-4
CATRDGKNIQYF